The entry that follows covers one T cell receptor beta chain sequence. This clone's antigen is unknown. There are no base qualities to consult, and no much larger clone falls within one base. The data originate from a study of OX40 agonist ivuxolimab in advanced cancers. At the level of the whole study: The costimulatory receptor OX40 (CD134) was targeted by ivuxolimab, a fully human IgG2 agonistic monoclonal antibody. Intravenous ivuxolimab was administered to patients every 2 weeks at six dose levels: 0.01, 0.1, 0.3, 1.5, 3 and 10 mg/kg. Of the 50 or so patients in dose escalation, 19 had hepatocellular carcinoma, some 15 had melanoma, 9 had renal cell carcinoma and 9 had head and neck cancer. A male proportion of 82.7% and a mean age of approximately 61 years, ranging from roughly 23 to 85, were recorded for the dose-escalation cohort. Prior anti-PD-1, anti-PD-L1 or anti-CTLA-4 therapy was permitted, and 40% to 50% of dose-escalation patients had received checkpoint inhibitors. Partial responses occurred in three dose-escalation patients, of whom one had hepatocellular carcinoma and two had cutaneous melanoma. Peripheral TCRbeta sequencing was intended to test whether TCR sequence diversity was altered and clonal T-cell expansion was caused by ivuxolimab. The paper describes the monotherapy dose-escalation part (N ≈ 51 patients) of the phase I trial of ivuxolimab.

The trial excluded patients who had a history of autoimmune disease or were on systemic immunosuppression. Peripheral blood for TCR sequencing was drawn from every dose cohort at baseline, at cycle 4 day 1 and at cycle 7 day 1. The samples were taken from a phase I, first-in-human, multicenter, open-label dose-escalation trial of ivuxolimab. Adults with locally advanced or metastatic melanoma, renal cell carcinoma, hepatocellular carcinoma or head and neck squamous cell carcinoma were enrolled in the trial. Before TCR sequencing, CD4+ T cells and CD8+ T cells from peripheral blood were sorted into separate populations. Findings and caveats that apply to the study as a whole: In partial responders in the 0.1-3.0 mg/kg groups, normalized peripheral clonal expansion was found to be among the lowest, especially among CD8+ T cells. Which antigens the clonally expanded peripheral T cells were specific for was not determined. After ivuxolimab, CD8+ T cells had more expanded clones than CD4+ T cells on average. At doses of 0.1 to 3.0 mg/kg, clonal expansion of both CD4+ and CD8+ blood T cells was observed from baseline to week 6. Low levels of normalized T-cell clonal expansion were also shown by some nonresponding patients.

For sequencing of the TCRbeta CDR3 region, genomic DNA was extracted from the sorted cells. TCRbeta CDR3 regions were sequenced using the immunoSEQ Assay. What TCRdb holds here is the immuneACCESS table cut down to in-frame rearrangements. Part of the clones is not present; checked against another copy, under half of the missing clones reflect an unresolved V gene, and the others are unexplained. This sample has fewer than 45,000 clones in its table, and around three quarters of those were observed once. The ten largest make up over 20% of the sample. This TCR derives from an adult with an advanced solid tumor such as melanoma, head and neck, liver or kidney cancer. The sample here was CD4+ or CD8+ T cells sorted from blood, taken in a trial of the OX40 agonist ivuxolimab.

Here the CDR3 is given as CASSAKMISGNTIYF. Read as DNA, the sequence is TGTGCCAGCAGCGCTAAGATGATCTCTGGAAACACCATATATTTT. The rearrangement combines TRBV9 with TRBJ1-3, with the D segment identity uncertain. The germline V gene encodes CDR1 SGDLS and CDR2 YYNGEE. Between the V and J ends, shortened by 3 bases and 0 bases respectively, the junction contains 10 bases. The CDR3, cysteine through phenylalanine, is 15 amino acids long. Kept here is only the CDR3 DNA, which spans 45 bases and is read in frame from base 1. Here the CDR3 is joined to the reference TRBV9 and TRBJ1-3 genes, and the full variable domain is: DSGVTQTPKHLITATGQRVTLRCSPRSGDLSVYWYQQSLDQGLQFLIQYYNGEERAKGNILERFSAQQFPDLHSELNLSSLELGDSALYFCASSAKMISGNTIYFGEGSWLTVV.